What follows is one TCR beta chain and its context. The data derive from a study of regulatory and conventional T cells in RAG deficiency. This CDR3 contains 13 residues. Germline V CDR1 and CDR2: SQVTM, ANQGSEA. The V gene lost 6 bases and the J gene lost 3 bases, with 15 bases spanning the gap. Sequenced by immunoSEQ multiplex PCR; TCRdb stores in-frame clones only, minus some. The sample records about 6,700 clones, around 80% being singletons. In addition, the sample was reused for a study of regulatory T cells. That paper adds: The PCR used 52 TRBV and 13 TRBJ primers. Patient repertoires had restricted TRB V-J pairs and skewed V and J usage, most in Tregs.

This TCR was recovered from a human donor in good health. The sequencing sample was made of CD8+ T cells sorted from blood. This chain joins TRBV29-1 and TRBJ2-7; unclear D gene. The CDR3 sequence: CSVDDTEHYEQYF. The CDR3 nucleotides are TGCAGCGTGGACGACACCGAACACTACGAGCAGTACTTC.